The 17 T cell receptor beta chains below come from one sample, sequenced in a study of T cells in Graves' hyperthyroidism and ophthalmopathy. Amplification targeted TCR beta CDR3 regions from RNA transcripts. An initial round of RT-PCR targeting the TCR CDR3 relied on the HTBI primer set. TCRdb processed the multiplex PCR reads anew with MiXCR; each CDR3 protein has one entry. Among about 380,000 distinct CDR3 sequences listed, approximately 13% were seen once. The sequencing input was blood. The receptors here all came from a man younger than 40 with Graves' hyperthyroidism that later progressed to Graves' ophthalmopathy.

The chain uses TRBV20-1 and TRBJ2-7; 9 nucleotides agree with TRBD1. The V segment lost 0 bases and the J segment 3 bases; nucleotides outside the gene matches: 6. From germline, CDR1 is DFQATT and CDR2 SNEGSKA (reference sequence). This CDR3 contains 15 residues. The CDR3: CSARDRDRVFYEQYF. The CDR3 DNA reads as TGCAGTGCTAGAGACCGGGACAGGGTTTTCTACGAGCAGTACTTC.

This clonotype was observed many times. J is TRBJ2-1 and V is TRBV6-1, with a tentative D call TRBD1 (6 bases). This CDR3 has 12 amino acids. The V gene lost 6 bases and the J gene lost 6 bases, with 9 bases spanning the gap. CDR1 and CDR2 (germline): MNHNS, SASEGT. CDR3 nucleotides: TGTGCCAGCAGGACAGGACGCAATGAGCAGTTCTTC. It codes for CASRTGRNEQFF.

This clonotype was found a few times. This chain uses TRBV5-6 with TRBJ1-6; possible D gene TRBD1, 5 bases. The V end lost 4 bases, the J end lost 7 bases, and 12 bases lay between the germline ends. Germline-derived CDR1 and CDR2 are SGHDT and YYEEEE. This CDR3 is built from 14 residues. The CDR3 reads CASSGGTANSPLHF. CDR3 nucleotide sequence: TGTGCCAGCAGCGGCGGGACGGCAAATTCACCCCTCCACTTT.

The table lists this clonotype with many counts. V and J are TRBV27 and TRBJ1-3; D is unclear. CDR3 size: 13 residues. CDR1 is MNHEY, CDR2 SMNVEV, per germline (reference sequence). With 8 bases removed from V and 1 base from J, the gap between germline ends came to 9 bases. CDR3 residues: CASWEISGNTIYF. The CDR3 region has the DNA TGTGCCAGCTGGGAAATATCTGGAAACACCATATATTTT.

This clonotype was seen at least ten times. V gene TRBV5-5 combines with J gene TRBJ2-7; the match to TRBD2 covers 8 bases. Unmatched junction bases numbered 4, after V lost 2 bases and J lost 0 bases. The CDR3 length is 15 residues. Germline V lookup: CDR1 SGHKS, CDR2 YYEKEE (reference sequence). The CDR3 DNA reads as TGTGCCAGCAGCTTTGGCGGGGGGTCCTCCTACGAGCAGTACTTC. Protein: CASSFGGGSSYEQYF. Using reference TRBV5-5 and TRBJ2-7 for the parts outside the CDR3, the full variable domain is DAGVTQSPTHLIKTRGQQVTLRCSPISGHKSVSWYQQVLGQGPQFIFQYYEKEERGRGNFPDRFSARQFPNYSSELNVNALLLGDSALYLCASSFGGGSSYEQYFGPGTRLTVT.

The rearrangement links TRBV3-1 to TRBJ1-6; D is uncertain. Trimming left V 5 bases short and J 0 bases short, with 14 bases between. Germline V CDR1 and CDR2: LGHDT, YNNKEL (reference sequence). There are 17 residues in the CDR3. The CDR3 region has the DNA TGTGCCAGCAGCTTCGGCTCTGCGAGCTCCTATAATTCACCCCTCCACTTT. It translates to CASSFGSASSYNSPLHF. The full variable domain, with the rest looked up from reference TRBV3-1 and TRBJ1-6, is DTAVSQTPKYLVTQMGNDKSIKCEQNLGHDTMYWYKQDSKKFLKIMFSYNNKELIINETVPNRFSPKSPDKAHLNLHINSLELGDSAVYFCASSFGSASSYNSPLHFGNGTRLTVT.

This clonotype was seen ten or more times. This chain joins TRBV6-4 and TRBJ2-3; 8 nucleotides line up with TRBD2. V gave up 6 bases and J gave up 2 bases; unmatched junction bases: 1. Looked up from germline, CDR1 is MRHNA and CDR2 is SNTAGT. This CDR3 spans 13 amino acids. The CDR3 bases are TGTGCCAGCAGCGGGGGGGCCACAGATACGCAGTATTTT. Protein sequence: CASSGGATDTQYF.

The sample holds a few counts of this clonotype. This chain joins TRBV27 and TRBJ1-5, with D maybe TRBD1 (5 bases). The germline V gene encodes CDR1 MNHEY and CDR2 SMNVEV (reference sequence). V lost 5 bases and J 0 bases, leaving 11 bases between the germline ends. This CDR3 is built from 15 residues. CDR3 amino acids: CASSPLGASNQPQHF. CDR3 DNA: TGTGCCAGCAGTCCGCTTGGGGCTAGCAATCAGCCCCAGCATTTT.

This clonotype appeared many times. V is TRBV20-1 and J is TRBJ2-3; 8 nucleotides align to TRBD1. CDR3 length: 14 residues. Germline V gene data show CDR1 as DFQATT and CDR2 as SNEGSKA (reference sequence). V shed 5 bases, J shed 2 bases, and the junction held 6 bases outside the gene matches. CDR3 nucleotide sequence: TGCAGTGCTCCCGACAGGGGAGACACAGATACGCAGTATTTT. It translates to CSAPDRGDTDTQYF.

This clonotype was counted many times. This rearrangement joins TRBV12-3 or TRBV12-4 to TRBJ1-1; D not certain. The CDR3 loop spans 14 amino acids. V lost 3 bases and J 0 bases, leaving 8 bases between the germline ends. The CDR3 region is CASSFAEMNTEAFF. The CDR3 DNA reads TGTGCCAGCAGTTTTGCTGAGATGAACACTGAAGCTTTCTTT.

As concerns this clonotype: A much larger clone differs from this one at a single base, so this may be a read error. The chain combines TRBV6-1 with TRBJ1-2, with 12 bases fitting TRBD1. CDR3 length equals 15 residues. In germline, CDR1 is MNHNS, CDR2 SASEGT. DNA of the CDR3: TGTGTCAGTTCCTTAGGTGGGACAGGGGGCTTTGGCTACACCTTC. It specifies CVSSLGGTGGFGYTF.

This clonotype was picked up many times. The V gene is TRBV6-1, the J gene TRBJ1-5; TRBD1 matches 10 bases. J lost 6 bases, V lost 6 bases, and 14 bases had no gene match. The length of the CDR3 is 17 residues. The germline V gene has CDR1 MNHNS and CDR2 SASEGT. CDR3 protein: CASRQAGTGALGQPQHF. DNA of the CDR3: TGTGCCAGCAGGCAAGCCGGGACAGGGGCCCTAGGTCAGCCCCAGCATTTT.

This clonotype was counted at least ten times. The chain carries TRBV2 and TRBJ2-6; D is perhaps TRBD1 (6 bases). Germline V gives CDR1 SNHLY, CDR2 FYNNEI. This CDR3 has 16 residues. Trimming pared 5 bases from V and 0 bases from J, leaving 11 bases between. CDR3 residues: CASSTGHSSGANVLTF. The CDR3, as DNA: TGTGCCAGCAGTACAGGGCACTCCTCTGGGGCCAACGTCCTGACTTTC.

This clonotype was found many times. V and J are TRBV6-6 and TRBJ2-7, with 9 bases that match TRBD2. The CDR3 runs 14 residues. Germline values: CDR1 MNHNY, CDR2 SVGAGI (reference sequence). J gave up 6 bases and V 2 bases, and 5 bases lay outside the gene matches. CDR3 region: CASSYEAAGGEQYF. DNA of the CDR3: TGTGCCAGCAGTTACGAGGCAGCGGGAGGCGAGCAGTACTTC.

This clonotype was counted ten times or more. The chain carries TRBV6-1 and TRBJ2-7, with TRBD1 as a possible D gene (6 bases). Looked up from germline, CDR1 is MNHNS and CDR2 is SASEGT. The CDR3 is made up of 14 amino acids. V was trimmed by 6 bases and J by 3 bases, leaving 15 bases between them. Written as DNA, the CDR3 is TGTGCCAGCAGCCACCTGACAGGACTCTACGAGCAGTACTTC. Its translation is CASSHLTGLYEQYF.

This clonotype was detected many times. This chain uses TRBV10-3 with TRBJ1-5; tentatively, D is TRBD1 (5 bases). With 4 bases removed from V and 2 bases from J, the gap between germline ends came to 6 bases. Germline V gene data show CDR1 as ENHRY and CDR2 as SYGVKD. The CDR3 has 13 residues. The CDR3 region has the DNA TGTGCCATCAGTGGGGGGGGCAATCAGCCCCAGCATTTT. Translating it yields CAISGGGNQPQHF.

In this sample, this clonotype turned up many times. The chain recombines TRBV5-8 with TRBJ1-4, with no clear D. The CDR3 is 12 residues long. In germline, CDR1 is SGHTS, CDR2 YDEGEE. Trimming pared 4 bases from V and 6 bases from J, leaving 7 bases between. CDR3 sequence: CASSPGDEKLFF. The CDR3 DNA sequence: TGTGCCAGCAGCCCCGGGGATGAAAAACTGTTTTTT.